The entry below gives a single TCR beta chain sequence along with its context. These data come from a study of blood T cell repertoires in COVID-19. Enrollees, roughly 18 to 89 years old, lived in roughly 24 US areas. Two consecutive negative NP/OP PCR tests, clearance, or resolved symptoms defined Cohort 3 recovery. Original analysis: Estimation of nucleated cell counts was performed using reference gene primer amplification. Clones were read by immunoSEQ multiplex PCR, and TCRdb kept only the in-frame ones, dropping some. That table supplies the V and J calls and clone size; D and trimming were determined from the DNA. The sample records 400,000 to 500,000 clones, around 87% being singletons. Germline V gene lookup returns CDR1 LNHDA and CDR2 SQIVND (reference sequence). With V trimmed by 3 bases and J by 4 bases, 9 bases remained unmatched. The CDR3 spans 16 residues.

Sequenced input: PBMCs or T cells enriched from blood (not recorded which). The TCR comes from a middle-aged woman who had recovered from COVID-19. V gene TRBV19 combines with J gene TRBJ2-1, with 7 bases matching TRBD2. CDR3 bases: TGTGCCAGTAGTATCGACCTAGCGGAACATTACAATGAGCAGTTCTTC. This gives the protein CASSIDLAEHYNEQFF. Variable domain in full (rest from reference TRBV19 and TRBJ2-1): DGGITQSPKYLFRKEGQNVTLSCEQNLNHDAMYWYRQDPGQGLRLIYYSQIVNDFQKGDIAEGYSVSREKKESFPLTVTSAQKNPTAFYLCASSIDLAEHYNEQFFGPGTRLTVL.